A single sample is the source of the 13 T cell receptor beta chains below, sequenced in a study of T cells after yellow fever vaccination. From the 5' RACE reads, TCRdb called clonotypes with MiXCR, one entry per CDR3 protein. The sample contains around 600,000 distinct CDR3 sequences, over 9% of which appear only once. This specimen was PBMCs, taken on the day of the yellow fever booster vaccination. The receptors originated from a man younger than 45 who received the YFV17D yellow fever vaccine.

As concerns this clonotype: A junction end diverges from the germline sequence, so it may reflect a read error. V gene TRBV7-7 combines with J gene TRBJ2-1; 10 bases agree with TRBD2. The V gene's germline CDR1 is SSHAT and CDR2 FNYEAQ (reference sequence). This CDR3 is built from 16 residues. DNA for the CDR3: TGTGCTAGCAGCTTAGCCCTAGCGGGGGAAGGCGATGAGCAGTTCTTC. As protein: CASSLALAGEGDEQFF.

The chain joins TRBV19 to TRBJ2-7, with D possibly matching TRBD2 (5 bases). V was trimmed by 3 bases and J by 0 bases, leaving 12 bases between them. The CDR3 spans 15 residues. CDR1 LNHDA and CDR2 SQIVND come from the germline V gene (reference sequence). CDR3 in DNA: TGTGCCAGTAGTATTTTCGACGGGAACTCCTACGAGCAGTACTTC. Its translation is CASSIFDGNSYEQYF.

This clonotype was detected only a few times. This chain's CDR3 is CASSDGPGTGSYNEQFF. DNA of the CDR3: TGTGCCAGCAGTGATGGACCCGGGACAGGGTCCTACAATGAGCAGTTCTTC. The chain uses TRBV2 and TRBJ2-1; 9 bases align to TRBD1. The CDR3 runs 17 residues. Looked up from germline, CDR1 is SNHLY and CDR2 is FYNNEI. The junction had 7 bases not matched to a gene; V was cut back by 3 bases and J by 1 base.

The sample holds many counts of this clonotype. Written as DNA, the CDR3 is TGTGCCAGTAGTCCCCAAGCGGGACTCAACACCGGGGAGCTGTTTTTT. This sequence encodes CASSPQAGLNTGELFF. V usage is TRBV19 and J usage is TRBJ2-2, with 7 positions matching TRBD2. The V segment lost 5 bases and the J segment 2 bases; nucleotides outside the gene matches: 8. The V gene's germline CDR1 is LNHDA and CDR2 SQIVND (reference sequence). The CDR3 runs 16 residues.

This clonotype was counted between two and nine times. J is TRBJ2-7 and V is TRBV12-3 or TRBV12-4, with TRBD2 matching 7 bases. After removal of 8 bases from V and 4 bases from J, the junction contained 5 bases not matched to a gene. The CDR3 has 12 amino acids. In DNA, the CDR3 is TGTGCCAGCGGCGGGAGAGGTTACGAGCAGTACTTC. Translating it yields CASGGRGYEQYF.

This chain connects TRBV7-9 to TRBJ2-1; 9 bases map to TRBD2. The CDR3 totals 16 residues. Germline CDR1 reads SEHNR; CDR2 reads FQNEAQ (reference sequence). Trimming took 4 bases from V and 0 from J; bases not matched to a gene: 4. This CDR3 is CASSYSGSRSYNEQFF. The CDR3 nucleotides read TGTGCCAGCAGCTATAGCGGGAGCCGCTCCTACAATGAGCAGTTCTTC.

The chain links TRBV3-1 to TRBJ2-1; 13 nucleotides line up with TRBD2. Trimming cost V 8 bases and J 6 bases; bases outside gene matches: 7. There are 15 residues in the CDR3. CDR1 is LGHDT and CDR2 is YNNKEL in the germline V gene (reference sequence). CDR3 region: CASGTSGIKSNEQFF. CDR3 bases: TGTGCCAGCGGGACTAGCGGGATAAAATCCAATGAGCAGTTCTTC.

V and J are TRBV4-3 and TRBJ2-7; no reliable D call. The CDR3 consists of 14 residues. Trimming removed 3 bases at V and 1 base at J, with 10 bases between. Germline CDR1 LGHNA, CDR2 YSLEER. The CDR3 loop reads CASSQGIVSYEQYF. The DNA of the CDR3 is TGCGCCAGCAGCCAGGGGATCGTGTCCTACGAGCAGTACTTC.

The table lists this clonotype with a few counts. The V call is TRBV5-3, the J call TRBJ2-1; D gene ambiguous. TRBV5-3 is an ORF for which the function is uncertain. Trimming cost V 2 bases and J 9 bases, with 15 bases left between them. The CDR3 length is 14 residues. The CDR3 bases are TGTGCCAGAAGCTTTTTTTACGCCCGGGTTGAGCAGTTCTTC. Protein product: CARSFFYARVEQFF.

J is TRBJ2-1 and V is TRBV20-1; 15 bases agree with TRBD2. Trimming at V came to 5 bases and at J to 7 bases, leaving 3 bases not matched to a gene. Germline CDR1 DFQATT, CDR2 SNEGSKA (reference sequence). The CDR3 runs 14 residues. CDR3 sequence: CSARTSGRVNEQFF. The CDR3 nucleotides are TGCAGTGCTCGGACTAGCGGGAGGGTGAATGAGCAGTTCTTC.

V is TRBV7-2 and J is TRBJ2-5, with TRBD1 matching 7 bases. Germline trimming cut 2 bases from V and 5 bases from J; bases unmatched to any gene: 14. Germline V gene data show CDR1 as SGHTA and CDR2 as FQGNSA. The CDR3 extends over 17 amino acids. The CDR3, as DNA: TGTGCCAGCAGCTTACCGACAGGGTCTGTTCGAAGGGAGACCCAGTACTTC. Translating gives CASSLPTGSVRRETQYF.

DNA for the CDR3: TGTGCCATCAGTTTAGGTGGCACAGATACGCAGTATTTT. Its protein is CAISLGGTDTQYF. The V and J genes are TRBV10-3 and TRBJ2-3, with D uncertain. Per the germline V gene, CDR1 is ENHRY and CDR2 is SYGVKD. The CDR3 extends over 13 amino acids. Trimming cost V 5 bases and J 1 base, with 7 bases left between them.

V gene TRBV7-9 combines with J gene TRBJ2-7; the match to TRBD1 covers 7 bases. The germline V gene has CDR1 SEHNR and CDR2 FQNEAQ (reference sequence). The V and J ends lost 3 bases and 4 bases, in that order; junction bases with no gene match: 12. This CDR3 region has 16 residues. DNA of the CDR3: TGTGCCAGCAGCTTTTCCTCGGGACAGCTTAATTACGAGCAGTACTTC. Encoded protein: CASSFSSGQLNYEQYF.